The clone carrying this T cell receptor beta chain has only a few counts. Its specificity is unknown. TCRB transcripts that were expressed got sequenced, as all of the isolated RNA had been reverse transcribed. Reads from naive, central memory and regulatory T cell samples averaged about 3.3 million. Method: immunoSEQ multiplex PCR; TCRdb's copy keeps in-frame clones and lacks some. The data hold some 640,000 clones, with over 11% observed a single time. Trimming removed 4 bases at V and 3 bases at J, with 11 bases between. The germline V gene encodes CDR1 SGHNT and CDR2 YYREEE (reference sequence). This CDR3 has 13 amino acids. This sample is part of a study of beta chain features in type 1 diabetes. Study-wide results and caveats: The naive, central memory and Treg TCRB repertoires of patients appeared to be more similar to one another than those of healthy donors. Individuals with type 1 diabetes displayed fewer insertions and more deletions at VDJ junctions. Among all four CD4+ subsets, Type 1 diabetes patients had TCRB CDR3s that were moderately but significantly shorter.

The receptor was derived from a man aged 18 to 29 with type 1 diabetes. The sequencing sample was made of naive CD4+ T cells from blood. J is TRBJ2-7 and V is TRBV5-4; possible D gene TRBD2, 7 bases. CDR3 amino acids: CASSPGGFYEQYF. The CDR3, as DNA: TGTGCCAGCAGCCCGGGGGGCTTCTACGAGCAGTACTTC.